This T cell receptor beta chain comes out of a study of cytomegalovirus exposure and HLA in healthy donors. Overall study findings and caveats: Analyses of presence and absence presupposed an approximately uniform sequencing depth across donors. Diagnosis of cytomegalovirus status made by the classifier reportedly showed high specificity and sensitivity. More than 15,000 TCR beta sequences were associated with HLA alleles at 0.05 false discovery rate in a later analysis.

This CDR3 comprises 14 residues. Germline V gene sequence: CDR1 MNHNY, CDR2 SVGAGI (reference sequence). Trimming removed 0 bases from V and 6 bases from J, with 11 bases in between. Notes on this clone: The target antigen is unknown.

This PCR relied on a set of 60 Vbeta primers and 13 Jbeta primers. Data came from immunoSEQ multiplex PCR; TCRdb stores just in-frame clones and leaves some out. The table has 100,000 to 150,000 clones, roughly 80% seen once. The TCR originated in a man between 18 and 35 years old in good health and CMV-seropositive. Sequenced sample: PBMCs. The chain has TRBV6-6 and TRBJ1-1; possibly TRBD1 for D (5 bases). DNA of the CDR3: TGTGCCAGCAGTTACTCATTGGGGCGCGCTGAAGCTTTCTTT. Translating gives CASSYSLGRAEAFF.